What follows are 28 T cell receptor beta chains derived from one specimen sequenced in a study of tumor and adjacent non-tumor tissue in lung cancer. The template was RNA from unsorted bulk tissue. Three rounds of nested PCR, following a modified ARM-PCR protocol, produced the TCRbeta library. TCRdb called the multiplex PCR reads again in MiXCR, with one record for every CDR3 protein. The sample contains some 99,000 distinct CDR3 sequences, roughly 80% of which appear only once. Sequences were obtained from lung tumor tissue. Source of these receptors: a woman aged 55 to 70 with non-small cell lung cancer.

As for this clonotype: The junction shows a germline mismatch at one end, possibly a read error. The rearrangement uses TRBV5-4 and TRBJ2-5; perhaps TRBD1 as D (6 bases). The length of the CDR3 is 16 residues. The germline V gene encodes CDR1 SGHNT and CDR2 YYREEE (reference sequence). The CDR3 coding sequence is TGTGCCAGCAGCTTGGATGGGGGCCGGAGGAAAGAGGCCCAATACTTC. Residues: CASSLDGGRRKEAQYF.

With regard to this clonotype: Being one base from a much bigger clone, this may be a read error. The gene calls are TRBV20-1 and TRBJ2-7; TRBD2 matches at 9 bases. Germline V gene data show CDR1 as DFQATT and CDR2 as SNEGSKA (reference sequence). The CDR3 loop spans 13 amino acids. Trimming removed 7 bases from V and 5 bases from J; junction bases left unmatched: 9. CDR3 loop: CSVRRGGAHEQYF. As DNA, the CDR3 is TGCAGTGTTAGGCGGGGGGGCGCGCACGAGCAGTACTTC.

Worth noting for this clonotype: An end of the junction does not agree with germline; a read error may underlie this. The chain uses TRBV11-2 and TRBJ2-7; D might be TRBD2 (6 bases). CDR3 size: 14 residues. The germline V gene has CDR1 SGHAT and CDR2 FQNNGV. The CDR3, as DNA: TGTACCAGCAACTACCGGGAGATGGGCTACGAGCAGTACTTC. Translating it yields CTSNYREMGYEQYF.

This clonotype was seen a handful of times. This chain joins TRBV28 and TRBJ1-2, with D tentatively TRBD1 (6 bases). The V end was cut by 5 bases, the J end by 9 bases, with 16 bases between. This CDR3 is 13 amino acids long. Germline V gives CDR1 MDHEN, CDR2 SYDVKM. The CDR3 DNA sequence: TGTGCCAGCAGTATAGGAAACAGGGAGAGCTACACCTTC. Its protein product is CASSIGNRESYTF.

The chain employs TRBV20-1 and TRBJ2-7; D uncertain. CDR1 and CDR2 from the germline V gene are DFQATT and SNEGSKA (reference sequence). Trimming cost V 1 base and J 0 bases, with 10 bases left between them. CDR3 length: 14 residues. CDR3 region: CSARVGCNSYEQYF. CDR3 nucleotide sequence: TGCAGTGCTAGAGTCGGGTGTAACTCCTACGAGCAGTACTTC.

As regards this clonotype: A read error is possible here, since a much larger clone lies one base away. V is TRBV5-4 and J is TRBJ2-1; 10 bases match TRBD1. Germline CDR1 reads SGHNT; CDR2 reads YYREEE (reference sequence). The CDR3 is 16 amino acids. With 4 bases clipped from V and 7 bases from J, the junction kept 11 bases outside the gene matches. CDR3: CASSQTGTGVWNEQFF. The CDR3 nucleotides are TGTGCCAGCAGCCAGACCGGGACAGGGGTTTGGAATGAGCAGTTCTTC.

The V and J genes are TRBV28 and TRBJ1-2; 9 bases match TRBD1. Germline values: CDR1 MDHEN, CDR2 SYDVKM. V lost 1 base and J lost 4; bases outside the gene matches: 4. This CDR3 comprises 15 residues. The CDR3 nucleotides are TGTGCCAGCAGTTTATTGACAGGGGGTATCTATGGCTACACCTTC. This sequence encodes CASSLLTGGIYGYTF.

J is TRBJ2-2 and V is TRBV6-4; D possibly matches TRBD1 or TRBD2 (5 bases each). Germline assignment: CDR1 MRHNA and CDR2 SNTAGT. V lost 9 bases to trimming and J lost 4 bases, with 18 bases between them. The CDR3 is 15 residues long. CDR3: CARNRDGEGTGELFF. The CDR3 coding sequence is TGTGCCAGAAACCGGGACGGGGAAGGCACCGGGGAGCTGTTTTTT.

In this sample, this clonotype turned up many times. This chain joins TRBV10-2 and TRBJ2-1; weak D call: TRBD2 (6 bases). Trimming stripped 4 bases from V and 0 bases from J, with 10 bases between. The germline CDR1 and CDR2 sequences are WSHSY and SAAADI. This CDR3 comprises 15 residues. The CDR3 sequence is CASSGGTPSYNEQFF. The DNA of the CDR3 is TGCGCCAGCAGTGGAGGGACTCCCTCCTACAATGAGCAGTTCTTC.

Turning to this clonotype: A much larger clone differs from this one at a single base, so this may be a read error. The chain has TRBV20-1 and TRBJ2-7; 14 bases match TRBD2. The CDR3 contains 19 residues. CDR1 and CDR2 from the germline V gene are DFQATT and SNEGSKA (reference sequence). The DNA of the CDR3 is TGCAATGCTAGAGATAACCCCGGGACTAGCGGGAGTCTCTCCTACGAGCAGTACTTC. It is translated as CNARDNPGTSGSLSYEQYF.

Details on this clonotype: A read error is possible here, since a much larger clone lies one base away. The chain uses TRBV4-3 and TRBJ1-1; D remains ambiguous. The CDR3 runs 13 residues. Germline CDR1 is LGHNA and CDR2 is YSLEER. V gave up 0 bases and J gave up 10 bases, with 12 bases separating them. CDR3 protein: CASSQDTLVAAFF. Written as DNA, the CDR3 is TGCGCCAGCAGCCAAGATACGTTAGTCGCAGCTTTCTTT.

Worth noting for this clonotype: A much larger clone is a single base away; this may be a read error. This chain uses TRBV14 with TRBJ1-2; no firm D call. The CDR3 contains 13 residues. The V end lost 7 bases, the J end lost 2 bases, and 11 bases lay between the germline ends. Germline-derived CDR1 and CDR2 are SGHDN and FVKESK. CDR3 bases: TGTGCCAGCATCCCACGACGGAACTATGGCTACACCTTC. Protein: CASIPRRNYGYTF.

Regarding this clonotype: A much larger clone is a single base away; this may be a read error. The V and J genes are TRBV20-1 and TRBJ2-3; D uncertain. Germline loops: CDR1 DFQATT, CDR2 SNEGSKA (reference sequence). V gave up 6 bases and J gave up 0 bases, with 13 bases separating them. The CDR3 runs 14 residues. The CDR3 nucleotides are TGCAGTGCACATCTTCCTCTTAGCACAGATACGCAGTATTTT. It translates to CSAHLPLSTDTQYF.

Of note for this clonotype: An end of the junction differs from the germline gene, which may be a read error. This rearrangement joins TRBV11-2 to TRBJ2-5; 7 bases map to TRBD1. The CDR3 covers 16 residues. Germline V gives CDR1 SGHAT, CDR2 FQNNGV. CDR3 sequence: CASSLVGGHSQETHYF. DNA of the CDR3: TGTGCCAGCAGCTTAGTAGGGGGCCACTCCCAAGAGACCCACTACTTC.

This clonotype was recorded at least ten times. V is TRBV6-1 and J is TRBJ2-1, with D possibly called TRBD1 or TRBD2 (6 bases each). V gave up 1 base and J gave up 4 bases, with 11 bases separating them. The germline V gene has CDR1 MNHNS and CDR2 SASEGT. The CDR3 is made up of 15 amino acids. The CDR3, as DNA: TGTGCCAGCAGTGAAGATGGGGGGCGATACAATGAGCAGTTCTTC. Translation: CASSEDGGRYNEQFF.

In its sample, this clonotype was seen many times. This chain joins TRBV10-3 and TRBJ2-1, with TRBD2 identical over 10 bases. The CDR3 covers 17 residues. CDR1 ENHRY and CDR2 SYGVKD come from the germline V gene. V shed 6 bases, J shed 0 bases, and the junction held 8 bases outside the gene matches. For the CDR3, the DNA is TGTGCCATCAGGGGAAGCGGGAGGGACAGCTCCTACAATGAGCAGTTCTTC. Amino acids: CAIRGSGRDSSYNEQFF.

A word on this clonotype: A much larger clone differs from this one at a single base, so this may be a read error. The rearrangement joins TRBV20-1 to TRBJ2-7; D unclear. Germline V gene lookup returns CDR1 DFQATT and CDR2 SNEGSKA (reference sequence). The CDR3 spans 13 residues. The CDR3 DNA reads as TGCTGTGCTAGGTTTGGGAACTCCTACGAGCAGTACTTC. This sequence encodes CCARFGNSYEQYF.

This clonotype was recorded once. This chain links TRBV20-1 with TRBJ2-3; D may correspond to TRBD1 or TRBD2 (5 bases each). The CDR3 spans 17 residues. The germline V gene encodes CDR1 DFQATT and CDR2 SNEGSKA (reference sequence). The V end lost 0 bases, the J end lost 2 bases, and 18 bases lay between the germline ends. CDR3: CSARDQLTGTSTDTQYF. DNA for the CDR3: TGCAGTGCTAGAGATCAGCTAACGGGGACCTCCACAGATACGCAGTATTTT.

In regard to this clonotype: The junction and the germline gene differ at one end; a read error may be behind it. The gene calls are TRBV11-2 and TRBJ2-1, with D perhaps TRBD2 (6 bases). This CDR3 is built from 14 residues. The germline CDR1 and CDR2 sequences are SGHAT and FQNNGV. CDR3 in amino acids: CASSFGGSCNEQFF. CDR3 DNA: TGTGCCAGTAGCTTTGGAGGGTCCTGCAATGAGCAGTTCTTC.

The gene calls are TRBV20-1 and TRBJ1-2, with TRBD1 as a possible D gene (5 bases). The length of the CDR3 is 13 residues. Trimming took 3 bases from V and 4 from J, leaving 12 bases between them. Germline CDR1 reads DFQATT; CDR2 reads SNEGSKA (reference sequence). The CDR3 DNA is TGCAGTGCTAGTGAGGGGAGCTGCTATGGCTACACCTTC. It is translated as CSASEGSCYGYTF.

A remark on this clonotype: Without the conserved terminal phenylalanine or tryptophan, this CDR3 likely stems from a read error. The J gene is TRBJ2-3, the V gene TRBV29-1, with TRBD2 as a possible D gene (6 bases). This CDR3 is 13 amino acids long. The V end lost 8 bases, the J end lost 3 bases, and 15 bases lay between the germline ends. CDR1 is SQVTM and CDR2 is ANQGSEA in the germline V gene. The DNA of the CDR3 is TGCAGCACCTCTACGCGGGGTACAGATACGCAGTATTTG. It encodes CSTSTRGTDTQYL.

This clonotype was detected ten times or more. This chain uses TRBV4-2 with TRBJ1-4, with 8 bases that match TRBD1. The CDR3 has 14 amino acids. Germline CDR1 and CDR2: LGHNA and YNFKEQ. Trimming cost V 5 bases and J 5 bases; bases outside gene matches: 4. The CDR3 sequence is CASSYRTGNEKLFF. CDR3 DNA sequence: TGTGCCAGCAGCTACCGGACAGGGAATGAAAAACTGTTTTTT.

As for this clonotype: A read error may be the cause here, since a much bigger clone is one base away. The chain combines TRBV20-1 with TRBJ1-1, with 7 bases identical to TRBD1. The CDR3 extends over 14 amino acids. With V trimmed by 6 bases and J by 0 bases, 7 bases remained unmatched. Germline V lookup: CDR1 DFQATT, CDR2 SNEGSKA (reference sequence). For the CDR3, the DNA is TGCAGTGCCGTCTCGGGGACAGTGAACACTGAAGCTTTCTTT. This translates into CSAVSGTVNTEAFF.

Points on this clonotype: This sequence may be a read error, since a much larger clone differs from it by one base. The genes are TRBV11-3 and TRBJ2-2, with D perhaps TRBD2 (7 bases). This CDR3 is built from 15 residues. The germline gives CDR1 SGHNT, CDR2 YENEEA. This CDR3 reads CDSSWGGRNTGELFF. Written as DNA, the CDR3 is TGTGACAGCAGCTGGGGGGGCAGAAACACCGGGGAGCTGTTTTTT.

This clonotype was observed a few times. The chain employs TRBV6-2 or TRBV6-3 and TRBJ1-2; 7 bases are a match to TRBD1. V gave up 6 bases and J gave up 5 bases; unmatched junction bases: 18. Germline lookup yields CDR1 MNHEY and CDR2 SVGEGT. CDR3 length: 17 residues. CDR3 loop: CASSFPILQQGLYGYTF. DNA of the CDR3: TGTGCCAGCAGCTTCCCAATATTGCAACAGGGGTTATATGGCTACACCTTC.

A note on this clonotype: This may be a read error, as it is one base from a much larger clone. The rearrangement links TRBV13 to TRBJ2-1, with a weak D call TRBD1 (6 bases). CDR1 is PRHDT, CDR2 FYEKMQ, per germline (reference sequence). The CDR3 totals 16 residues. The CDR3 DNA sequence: TGTGTCAGCAGCCTTCCCCGGGGACAACATTTAAATGAGCAGTTCTTC. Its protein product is CVSSLPRGQHLNEQFF.

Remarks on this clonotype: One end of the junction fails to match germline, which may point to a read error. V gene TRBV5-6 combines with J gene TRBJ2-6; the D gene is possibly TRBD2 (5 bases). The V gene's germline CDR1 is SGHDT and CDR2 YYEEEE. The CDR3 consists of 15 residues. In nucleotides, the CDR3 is TGTGCCAGCAACTTGCTAGGACGGGGAGACAACGTCCTGACTTTC. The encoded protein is CASNLLGRGDNVLTF.

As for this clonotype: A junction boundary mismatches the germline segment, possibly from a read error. CDR3 nucleotides: TGTGCTAGCAGCTTACTGGCGGACATTGAAGCTTTCTTT. Translating it yields CASSLLADIEAFF. This chain joins TRBV11-1 and TRBJ1-1; tentatively, D is TRBD1 (5 bases). The CDR3 consists of 13 residues. Per germline, CDR1 SGHAT and CDR2 FQDESV (reference sequence). Complete variable domain (other parts from reference TRBV11-1 and TRBJ1-1): EAEVAQSPRYKITEKSQAVAFWCDPISGHATLYWYRQILGQGPELLVQFQDESVVDDSQLPKDRFSAERLKGVDSTLKIQPAELGDSAMYLCASSLLADIEAFFGQGTRLTVV.